This TCR beta chain originates from a study of T-cell reconstitution after alpha-beta-depleted transplantation in children. Study-level findings and limits: Fresh T-cell production supplied most of the T-cell counts and diversity seen one year after transplant. The origin of alpha-beta T cells about two months after transplant was reportedly several hundred expanded graft clones.

The TCRbeta library incorporated unique molecular identifiers. MiXCR, applied by TCRdb to the PCR reads, yields one record per CDR3 protein. The table lists about 460,000 distinct CDR3 sequences, over 10% of them singletons. Points on this clonotype: Its target is not known.

The length of the CDR3 is 13 residues. Trimming shortened V by 7 bases and J by 1 base, and 14 bases separated the two germline ends. Germline V gene lookup returns CDR1 DFQATT and CDR2 SNEGSKA (reference sequence). The starting material was PBMCs, mostly from graft donor cells, obtained 180 days after TCRalphabeta/CD19-depleted stem cell transplant. The V call is TRBV20-1, the J call TRBJ2-7; D remains unclear. The receptor was derived from a female patient aged 2-15 years who had a stem cell transplant for aplastic anemia, so the T cells may come from the graft donor. The CDR3 sequence: CSVPKPASYEQYF. For the CDR3, the DNA is TGCAGTGTCCCGAAACCGGCTTCCTACGAGCAGTACTTC.